The 16 T cell receptor beta chains below come from one sample, sequenced in a study of blood T cell repertoires in COVID-19. Using immunoSEQ multiplex PCR, the repertoire was profiled, and TCRdb retains in-frame clones only, with some absent. The top ten clones hold over 4.5% of a sample with tens of thousands of clones, more than 75% of them seen once. Sequencing was done on a sample of peripheral blood. These receptors were obtained from a woman between 55 and 75 years old with acute or convalescent COVID-19.

The rearrangement links TRBV5-1 to TRBJ1-4, with 10 bases lining up with TRBD1. Trimming took 2 bases from V and 0 from J; bases not matched to a gene: 7. Germline V CDR1 and CDR2: SGHRS, YFSETQ. The CDR3 extends over 18 amino acids. CDR3 in amino acids: CASSFHRDRGATNEKLFF. The CDR3 DNA sequence: TGCGCCAGCAGCTTTCACCGGGACAGGGGTGCAACTAATGAAAAACTGTTTTTT.

This rearrangement joins TRBV6-5 to TRBJ2-3, with 9 bases lining up with TRBD2. The CDR3 covers 12 residues. The germline CDR1 and CDR2 sequences are MNHEY and SVGAGI. With V trimmed by 6 bases and J by 8 bases, 3 bases remained unmatched. The DNA of the CDR3 is TGTGCCAGCAGAGGACTAGCGTCTACGCAGTATTTT. It is translated as CASRGLASTQYF.

J is TRBJ1-6 and V is TRBV9; D is possibly TRBD1 (6 bases). This CDR3 comprises 14 residues. Per germline, CDR1 SGDLS and CDR2 YYNGEE. The V end was cut by 0 bases, the J end by 8 bases, with 9 bases between. CDR3 sequence: CASSVDRVDSPLHF. DNA for the CDR3: TGTGCCAGCAGCGTAGACAGGGTGGATTCACCCCTCCACTTT.

The CDR3 reads CATSRDRASGMETQYF. The CDR3 coding sequence is TGTGCCACCAGCAGAGATAGGGCTAGCGGGATGGAGACCCAGTACTTC. The J gene is TRBJ2-5, the V gene TRBV15; 9 nucleotides agree with TRBD2. Per the germline V gene, CDR1 is LNHNV and CDR2 is YYDKDF (reference sequence). This CDR3 is 16 amino acids long. V lost 0 bases to trimming and J lost 5 bases; unmatched junction nucleotides: 7.

Notes on this clone: The germline gene is not matched at one end of the junction; a read error may be the cause. The chain recombines TRBV27 with TRBJ1-5; TRBD1 matches 7 bases. The CDR3 contains 16 residues. Germline CDR1 is MNHEY and CDR2 is SMNVEV (reference sequence). CDR3 region: CASSISRQGSNQPQHF. CDR3 coding DNA: TGTGCCAGCAGTATATCACGACAGGGCAGCAATCAGCCCCAGCATTTT.

The DNA of the CDR3 is TGTGCCATCAGTTATCAAGCGGGAGGGTCCTCAGATACGCAGTATTTT. Its translation is CAISYQAGGSSDTQYF. The V and J genes are TRBV10-3 and TRBJ2-3, with TRBD2 identical over 10 bases. Germline V lookup: CDR1 ENHRY, CDR2 SYGVKD. The CDR3 is made up of 16 amino acids. V shed 5 bases, J shed 4 bases, and the junction held 9 bases outside the gene matches.

J is TRBJ1-1 and V is TRBV15; a weak D match, TRBD1 (6 bases). This CDR3 is built from 13 residues. Trimming stripped 3 bases from V and 4 bases from J, with 9 bases between. Germline V CDR1 and CDR2: LNHNV, YYDKDF (reference sequence). CDR3 DNA sequence: TGTGCCACCAGCAGTGAACAGGGCACTGAAGCTTTCTTT. Its translation: CATSSEQGTEAFF.

The chain is built from TRBV3-1 (or the pseudogene TRBV3-2) and TRBJ1-2; TRBD1 agrees at 8 bases. With V trimmed by 1 base and J by 8 bases, 12 bases remained unmatched. The CDR3 consists of 16 residues. Germline V gives CDR1 LGHDT, CDR2 YNNKEL (reference sequence). The CDR3 loop reads CASSQGTRQGLKGYTF. DNA for the CDR3: TGTGCCAGCAGCCAAGGGACTAGACAGGGGCTAAAAGGCTACACCTTC.

CDR3 in amino acids: CASSSTGYEQYF. The CDR3 nucleotides read TGTGCCAGCAGTTCCACAGGGTACGAGCAGTACTTC. This chain links TRBV6-5 with TRBJ2-7, with TRBD1 as a possible D gene (6 bases). Trimming left V 4 bases short and J 4 bases short, with 8 bases between. Germline lookup yields CDR1 MNHEY and CDR2 SVGAGI. CDR3 length equals 12 residues.

The chain couples TRBV5-4 to TRBJ2-3; 10 bases agree with TRBD2. This CDR3 region has 18 residues. The V gene end was trimmed by 0 bases and the J gene end by 0 bases; junction bases not matched to a gene: 7. Germline CDR1 is SGHNT and CDR2 is YYREEE (reference sequence). CDR3 DNA: TGTGCCAGCAGCTTGGACTTGGGAGCGGGGGGGAGCACAGATACGCAGTATTTT. This sequence encodes CASSLDLGAGGSTDTQYF. The full variable domain, in which reference TRBV5-4 and TRBJ2-3 provide the parts outside the CDR3, is ETGVTQSPTHLIKTRGQQVTLRCSSQSGHNTVSWYQQALGQGPQFIFQYYREEENGRGNFPPRFSGLQFPNYSSELNVNALELDDSALYLCASSLDLGAGGSTDTQYFGPGTRLTVL.

CDR3 in DNA: TGTGCCAGCAGCACAGGACAGCGGAGGGGGGGCGGGGAGCTGTTTTTT. Translated, it gives CASSTGQRRGGGELFF. V gene TRBV7-8 combines with J gene TRBJ2-2, with D maybe TRBD2 (7 bases). From germline, CDR1 is SGHVS and CDR2 FQNEAQ. This CDR3 is 16 amino acids long. The V gene lost 5 bases and the J gene lost 7 bases, with 20 bases spanning the gap. Together with reference TRBV7-8 and TRBJ2-2, the CDR3 gives the full variable domain: GAGVSQSPRYKVAKRGQDVALRCDPISGHVSLFWYQQALGQGPEFLTYFQNEAQLDKSGLPSDRFFAERPEGSVSTLKIQRTQQEDSAVYLCASSTGQRRGGGELFFGEGSRLTVL.

This clone was observed a handful of times. The chain employs TRBV5-4 and TRBJ2-7; D is possibly TRBD2 (6 bases). This CDR3 has 14 residues. Trimming stripped 3 bases from V and 7 bases from J, with 17 bases between. CDR1 SGHNT and CDR2 YYREEE come from the germline V gene (reference sequence). CDR3 nucleotide sequence: TGTGCCAGCAGCTCCCGGGACTCCCCGCTAGAGCAGTACTTC. This translates into CASSSRDSPLEQYF. Looking up the rest from reference TRBV5-4 and TRBJ2-7 gives the full variable domain: ETGVTQSPTHLIKTRGQQVTLRCSSQSGHNTVSWYQQALGQGPQFIFQYYREEENGRGNFPPRFSGLQFPNYSSELNVNALELDDSALYLCASSSRDSPLEQYFGPGTRLTVT.

This chain uses TRBV6-7 with TRBJ2-1, with 8 positions matching TRBD2. TRBV6-7 is noted as an ORF with a role that remains uncertain. CDR3 size: 16 residues. With 8 bases clipped from V and 2 bases from J, the junction kept 11 bases outside the gene matches. The CDR3 sequence is CASLEGAGVTYNEQFF. CDR3 DNA: TGTGCCAGCCTAGAGGGAGCGGGAGTAACCTACAATGAGCAGTTCTTC.

V usage is TRBV24-1 and J usage is TRBJ2-3; D uncertain. CDR3 length equals 11 residues. The germline V gene has CDR1 KGHDR and CDR2 SFDVKD. The ends were cut back, 9 bases at V and 5 bases at J, with 8 bases in the middle. The CDR3: CATSSRDTQYF. CDR3 nucleotide sequence: TGTGCCACCTCTAGTAGAGATACGCAGTATTTT.

This clone is a singleton in its sample. This chain links TRBV3-1 (or the pseudogene TRBV3-2) with TRBJ2-2; D is unresolved. With 2 bases removed from V and 0 bases from J, the gap between germline ends came to 4 bases. The CDR3 runs to 14 residues. The germline V gene has CDR1 LGHDT and CDR2 YNNKEL (reference sequence). CDR3 region: CASSQSSNTGELFF. The CDR3 DNA reads TGTGCCAGCAGCCAAAGCTCGAACACCGGGGAGCTGTTTTTT.

The chain couples TRBV19 to TRBJ2-5; TRBD1 is a possible D gene (6 bases). Trimming stripped 3 bases from V and 2 bases from J, with 10 bases between. The CDR3 is made up of 14 amino acids. CDR1 LNHDA and CDR2 SQIVND come from the germline V gene (reference sequence). The CDR3 region has the DNA TGTGCCAGTAGTATGGACAGATCTCAAGAGACCCAGTACTTC. Translation gives CASSMDRSQETQYF.